In its sample, the clone carrying this TCR beta chain was seen many times. The sample originates from a study of T cells in Graves' hyperthyroidism and ophthalmopathy. At the level of the study: Before treatment of any kind, peripheral blood was taken at initial diagnosis.

TCR beta CDR3 sequences were amplified from RNA transcripts. The HTBI primer set served for first-round RT-PCR of the TCR CDR3. MiXCR, run by TCRdb on the multiplex PCR reads, gives a single entry per CDR3 protein. The sample carries around 600,000 distinct CDR3 sequences, around 15% recorded once. Trimming took 0 bases from V and 1 from J, leaving 4 bases between them. CDR1 is LGHDT and CDR2 is YNNKEL in the germline V gene (reference sequence). This CDR3 has 13 amino acids. Pregnant or lactating patients were excluded, as were those with uncontrolled infection or other autoimmune disease. Together with thyroid ultrasound, orbital computed tomography, serum thyroxine and TRAb, clinical symptoms were used for diagnoses.

This TCR was sampled from a woman aged 50 to 65 with Graves' ophthalmopathy. The V gene is TRBV3-1, the J gene TRBJ2-7, with D unresolved. Sequenced: blood. This chain's CDR3 is CASSQDQSYEQYF. The CDR3, as DNA: TGTGCCAGCAGCCAAGATCAATCCTACGAGCAGTACTTC.